This paragraph reports one T cell receptor beta chain. This sample was taken from a study of blood T cell repertoires in COVID-19. Across the study: PBMCs, B-cell-depleted T cells, or T cells were the source of the cDNA or gDNA that made up the material.

Study processing details: Quantification of nucleated cells was approximated via reference gene primer amplification. This table comes from immunoSEQ multiplex PCR, and its TCRdb copy is limited to in-frame clones, with some not included. The DNA gave D and trimming, while V, J and clone size come from that table. The data contain 150,000 to 200,000 clones, about nine tenths of them singletons. The CDR3 loop spans 14 amino acids. V lost 2 bases and J lost 2, with 10 bases in between. Germline V gene sequence: CDR1 SGHDT, CDR2 YYEEEE. The receptor comes from a man aged 70 or older with active or convalescent COVID-19. This chain joins TRBV5-6 and TRBJ2-5, with a possible D match to TRBD1 (5 bases). Sequencing input: peripheral blood. The CDR3 here is CASSFWTTQETQYF. In nucleotides, the CDR3 is TGTGCCAGCAGCTTTTGGACAACGCAAGAGACCCAGTACTTC.